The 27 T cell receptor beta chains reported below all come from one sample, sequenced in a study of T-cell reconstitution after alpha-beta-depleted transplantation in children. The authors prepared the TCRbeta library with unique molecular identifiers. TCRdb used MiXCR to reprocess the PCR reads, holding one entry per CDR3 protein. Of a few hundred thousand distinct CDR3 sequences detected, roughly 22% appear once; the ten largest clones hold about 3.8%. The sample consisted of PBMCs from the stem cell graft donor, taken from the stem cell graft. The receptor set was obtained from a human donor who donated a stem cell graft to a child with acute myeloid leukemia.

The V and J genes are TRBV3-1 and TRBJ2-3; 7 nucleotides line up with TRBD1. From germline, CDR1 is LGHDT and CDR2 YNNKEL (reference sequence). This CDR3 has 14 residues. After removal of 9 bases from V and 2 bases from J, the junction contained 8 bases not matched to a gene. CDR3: CASTTGSLTDTQYF. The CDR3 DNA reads TGTGCCAGTACGACAGGGAGCCTCACAGATACGCAGTATTTT.

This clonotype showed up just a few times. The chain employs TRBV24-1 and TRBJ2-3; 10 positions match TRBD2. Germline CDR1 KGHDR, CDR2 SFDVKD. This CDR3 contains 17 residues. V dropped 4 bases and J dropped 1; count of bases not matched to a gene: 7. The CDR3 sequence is CATSEWTSGWGTDTQYF. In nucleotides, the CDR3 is TGTGCCACCAGTGAGTGGACTAGCGGTTGGGGCACAGATACGCAGTATTTT.

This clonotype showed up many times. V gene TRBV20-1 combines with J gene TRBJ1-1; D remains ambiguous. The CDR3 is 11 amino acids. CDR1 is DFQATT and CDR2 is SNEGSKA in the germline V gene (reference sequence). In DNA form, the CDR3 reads TGCAGGGTAGGATTCGGGTCTCAAGCTTTCTTT. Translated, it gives CRVGFGSQAFF.

The CDR3 sequence: CASSPETNYGYTF. CDR3 DNA: TGTGCCAGCAGCCCCGAGACTAACTATGGCTACACCTTC. The chain has TRBV7-9 and TRBJ1-2, with D uncertain. CDR1 and CDR2 from the germline V gene are SEHNR and FQNEAQ (reference sequence). Trimming pared 5 bases from V and 0 bases from J, leaving 7 bases between. The CDR3 extends over 13 amino acids.

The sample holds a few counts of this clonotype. CDR3 nucleotides: TGCGCCAGCAGCTTGGGGCAGGGGGCAAACGAGCAGTACTTC. Its translation: CASSLGQGANEQYF. The V gene is TRBV5-1, the J gene TRBJ2-7, with 8 bases matching TRBD1. Trimming cost V 0 bases and J 5 bases; bases outside gene matches: 4. The CDR3 runs 14 residues. Germline assignment: CDR1 SGHRS and CDR2 YFSETQ.

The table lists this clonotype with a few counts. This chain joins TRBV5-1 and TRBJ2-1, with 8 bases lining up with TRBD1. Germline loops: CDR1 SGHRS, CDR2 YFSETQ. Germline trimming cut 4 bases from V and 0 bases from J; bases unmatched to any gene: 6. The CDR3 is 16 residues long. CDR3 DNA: TGCGCCAGCAGCCCCAGGACAGGGACCTCCTACAATGAGCAGTTCTTC. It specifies CASSPRTGTSYNEQFF.

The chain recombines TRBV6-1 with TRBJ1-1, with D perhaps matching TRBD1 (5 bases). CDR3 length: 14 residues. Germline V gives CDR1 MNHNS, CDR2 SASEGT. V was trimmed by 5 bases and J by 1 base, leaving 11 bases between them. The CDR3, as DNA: TGTGCCAGCAGTACCGCGGGACCGAACACTGAAGCTTTCTTT. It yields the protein CASSTAGPNTEAFF.

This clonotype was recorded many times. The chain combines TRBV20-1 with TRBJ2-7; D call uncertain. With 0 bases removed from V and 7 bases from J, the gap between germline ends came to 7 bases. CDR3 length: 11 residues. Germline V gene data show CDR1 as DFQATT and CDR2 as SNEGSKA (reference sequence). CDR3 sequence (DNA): TGCAGTGCTAGAGAAACTTGGGAGCAGTACTTC. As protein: CSARETWEQYF.

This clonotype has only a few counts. The CDR3 loop is CASSLDGRVYEQYF. CDR3 DNA sequence: TGCGCCAGCAGCTTGGATGGCAGAGTTTACGAGCAGTACTTC. V and J are TRBV5-1 and TRBJ2-7; no definite D call. Deletions cut 0 bases from V and 4 bases from J, with 11 bases between. CDR1 and CDR2 (germline): SGHRS, YFSETQ. This CDR3 region has 14 residues.

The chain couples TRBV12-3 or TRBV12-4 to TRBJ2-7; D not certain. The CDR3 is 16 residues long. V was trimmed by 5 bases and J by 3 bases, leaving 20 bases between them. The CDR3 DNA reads TGTGCCAGCAGTCCCTCCGGGCAGGCCCACTACTACGAGCAGTACTTC. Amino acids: CASSPSGQAHYYEQYF.

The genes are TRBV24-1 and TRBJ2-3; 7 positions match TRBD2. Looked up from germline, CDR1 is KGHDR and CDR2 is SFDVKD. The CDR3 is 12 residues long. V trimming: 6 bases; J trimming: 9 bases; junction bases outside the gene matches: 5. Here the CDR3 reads CATSRWEGTQYF. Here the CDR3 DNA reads TGTGCCACCAGTCGATGGGAGGGAACGCAGTATTTT.

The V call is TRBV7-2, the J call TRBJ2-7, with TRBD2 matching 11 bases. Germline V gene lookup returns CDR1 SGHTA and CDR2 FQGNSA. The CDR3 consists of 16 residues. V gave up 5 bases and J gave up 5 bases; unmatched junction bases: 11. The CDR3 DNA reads TGTGCCAGCAGCGAGGCGACTAGCGGGATACGCAACGAGCAGTACTTC. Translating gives CASSEATSGIRNEQYF.

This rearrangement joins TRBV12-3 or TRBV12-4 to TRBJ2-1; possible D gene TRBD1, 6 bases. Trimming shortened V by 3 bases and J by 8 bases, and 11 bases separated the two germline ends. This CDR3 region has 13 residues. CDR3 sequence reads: CASSLDSSYEQFF. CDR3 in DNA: TGTGCCAGCAGTTTGGACAGTTCGTATGAGCAGTTCTTC.

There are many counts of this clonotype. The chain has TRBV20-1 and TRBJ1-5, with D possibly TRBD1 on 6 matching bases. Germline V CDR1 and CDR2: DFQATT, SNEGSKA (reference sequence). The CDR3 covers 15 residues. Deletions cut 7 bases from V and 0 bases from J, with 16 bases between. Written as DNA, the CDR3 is TGCAGTGGCCTGGACAGTCTCCGTAGCAATCAGCCCCAGCATTTT. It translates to CSGLDSLRSNQPQHF.

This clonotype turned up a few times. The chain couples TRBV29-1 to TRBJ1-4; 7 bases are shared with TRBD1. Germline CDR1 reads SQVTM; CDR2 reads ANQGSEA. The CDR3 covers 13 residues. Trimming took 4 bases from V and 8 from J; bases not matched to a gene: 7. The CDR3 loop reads CSVGPGGGEKLFF. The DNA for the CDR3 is TGCAGCGTTGGTCCAGGGGGTGGAGAAAAACTGTTTTTT.

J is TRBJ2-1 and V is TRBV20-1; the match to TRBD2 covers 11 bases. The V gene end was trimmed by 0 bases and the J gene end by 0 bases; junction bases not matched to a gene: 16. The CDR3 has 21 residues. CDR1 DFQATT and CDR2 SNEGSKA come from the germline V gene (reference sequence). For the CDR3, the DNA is TGCAGTGCTAGAGACGCTCCCCCGGGACTAGCGGCCCTCAGCTCCTACAATGAGCAGTTCTTC. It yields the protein CSARDAPPGLAALSSYNEQFF.

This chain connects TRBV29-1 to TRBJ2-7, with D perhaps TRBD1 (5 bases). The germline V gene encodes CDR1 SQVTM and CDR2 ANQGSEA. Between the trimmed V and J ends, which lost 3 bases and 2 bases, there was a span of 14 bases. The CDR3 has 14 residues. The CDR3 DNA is TGCAGCGTTGACGTCCGCCAGGGTCCCTACGAGCAGTACTTC. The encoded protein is CSVDVRQGPYEQYF.

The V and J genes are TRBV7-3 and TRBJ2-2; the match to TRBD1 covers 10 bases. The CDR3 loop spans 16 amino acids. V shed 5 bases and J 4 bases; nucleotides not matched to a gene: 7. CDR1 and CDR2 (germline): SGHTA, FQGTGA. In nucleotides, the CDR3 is TGTGCCAGCAGCAAAAGACAGGGGGCGCCCACCGGGGAGCTGTTTTTT. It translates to CASSKRQGAPTGELFF.

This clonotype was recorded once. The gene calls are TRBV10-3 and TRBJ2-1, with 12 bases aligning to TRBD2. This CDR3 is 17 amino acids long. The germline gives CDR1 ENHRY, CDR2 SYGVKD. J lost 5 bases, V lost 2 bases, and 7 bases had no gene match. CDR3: CAISEPGLAGPHNEQFF. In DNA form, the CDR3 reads TGTGCCATCAGTGAGCCGGGACTAGCGGGCCCTCACAATGAGCAGTTCTTC.

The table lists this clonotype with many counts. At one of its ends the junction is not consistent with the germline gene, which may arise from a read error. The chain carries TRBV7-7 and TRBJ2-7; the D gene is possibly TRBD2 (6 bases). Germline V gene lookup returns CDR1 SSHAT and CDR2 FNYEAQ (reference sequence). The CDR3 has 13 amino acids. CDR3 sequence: CASSLAASYEQYF. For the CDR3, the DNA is TGTGCTAGCAGCTTAGCGGCGTCCTACGAGCAGTACTTC.

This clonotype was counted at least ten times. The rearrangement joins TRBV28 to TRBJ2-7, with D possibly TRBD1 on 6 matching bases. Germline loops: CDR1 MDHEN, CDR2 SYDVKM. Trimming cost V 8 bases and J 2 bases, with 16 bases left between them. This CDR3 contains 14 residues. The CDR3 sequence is CASSLTGHPYEQYF. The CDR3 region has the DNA TGTGCCAGCTCCCTTACAGGGCACCCCTACGAGCAGTACTTC.

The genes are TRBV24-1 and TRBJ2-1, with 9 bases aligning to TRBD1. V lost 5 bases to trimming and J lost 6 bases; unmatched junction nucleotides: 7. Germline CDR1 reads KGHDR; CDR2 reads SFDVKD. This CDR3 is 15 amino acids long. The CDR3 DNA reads TGTGCCACCAGTGGCGCGACAGGGGGAATCAATGAGCAGTTCTTC. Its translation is CATSGATGGINEQFF.

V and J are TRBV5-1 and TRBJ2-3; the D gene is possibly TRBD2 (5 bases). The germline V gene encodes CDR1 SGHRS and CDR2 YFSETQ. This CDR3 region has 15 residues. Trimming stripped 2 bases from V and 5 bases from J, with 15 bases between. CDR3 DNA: TGCGCCAGCAGCTTAGCCCGCCCCCGGGGAGATACGCAGTATTTT. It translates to CASSLARPRGDTQYF.

The CDR3: CASSLPRGRSTGELFF. The CDR3 bases are TGTGCCAGCAGTTTACCGCGCGGGAGATCTACCGGGGAGCTGTTTTTT. V and J are TRBV12-3 or TRBV12-4 and TRBJ2-2, with 7 bases identical to TRBD2. CDR3 length equals 16 residues. The V and J ends lost 2 bases and 5 bases, in that order; junction bases with no gene match: 8.

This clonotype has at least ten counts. The CDR3 bases are TGTGCCAGCAGTTTAGGGTACGAGCAGTACTTC. It is translated as CASSLGYEQYF. This chain links TRBV12-3 or TRBV12-4 with TRBJ2-7; no firm D call. Trimming removed 1 base at V and 4 bases at J, with 2 bases between. The CDR3 length is 11 residues.

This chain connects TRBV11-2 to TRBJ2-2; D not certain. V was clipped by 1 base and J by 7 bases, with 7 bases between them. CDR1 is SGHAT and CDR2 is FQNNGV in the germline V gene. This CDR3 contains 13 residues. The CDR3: CASSLGSVGELFF. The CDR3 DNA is TGTGCCAGCAGCTTAGGTTCTGTCGGGGAGCTGTTTTTT.

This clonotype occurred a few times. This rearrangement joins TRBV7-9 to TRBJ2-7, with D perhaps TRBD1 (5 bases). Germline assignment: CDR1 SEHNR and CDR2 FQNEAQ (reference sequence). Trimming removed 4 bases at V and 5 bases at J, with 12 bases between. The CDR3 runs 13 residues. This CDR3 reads CASSYDSPHEQYF. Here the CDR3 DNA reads TGTGCCAGCAGCTACGACAGTCCCCACGAGCAGTACTTC.